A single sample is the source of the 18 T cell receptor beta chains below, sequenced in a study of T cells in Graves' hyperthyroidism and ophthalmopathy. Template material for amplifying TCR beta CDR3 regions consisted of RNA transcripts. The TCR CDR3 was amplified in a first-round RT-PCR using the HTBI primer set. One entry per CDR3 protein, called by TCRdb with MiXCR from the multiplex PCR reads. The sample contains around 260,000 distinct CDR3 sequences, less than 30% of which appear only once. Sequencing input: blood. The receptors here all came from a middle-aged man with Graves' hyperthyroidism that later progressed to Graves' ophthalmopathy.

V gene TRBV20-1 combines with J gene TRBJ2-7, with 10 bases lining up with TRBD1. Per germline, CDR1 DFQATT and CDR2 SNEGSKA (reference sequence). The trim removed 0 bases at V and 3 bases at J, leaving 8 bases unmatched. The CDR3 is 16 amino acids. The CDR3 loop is CSARDMGQGLHYEQYF. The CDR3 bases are TGCAGTGCTAGAGATATGGGACAGGGGTTACACTACGAGCAGTACTTC.

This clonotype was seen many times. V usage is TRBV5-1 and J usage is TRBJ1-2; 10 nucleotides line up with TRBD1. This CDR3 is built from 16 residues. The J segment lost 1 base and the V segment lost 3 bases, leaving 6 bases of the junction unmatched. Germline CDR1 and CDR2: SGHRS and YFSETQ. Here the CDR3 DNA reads TGCGCCAGCAGCTCCGGGACAGGGGCCGTTAACTATGGCTACACCTTC. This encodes CASSSGTGAVNYGYTF.

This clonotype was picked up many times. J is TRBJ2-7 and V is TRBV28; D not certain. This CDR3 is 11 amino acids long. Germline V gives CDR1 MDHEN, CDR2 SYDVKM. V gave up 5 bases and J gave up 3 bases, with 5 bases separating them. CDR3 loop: CASSTVYEQYF. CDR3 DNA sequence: TGTGCCAGCAGTACAGTCTACGAGCAGTACTTC.

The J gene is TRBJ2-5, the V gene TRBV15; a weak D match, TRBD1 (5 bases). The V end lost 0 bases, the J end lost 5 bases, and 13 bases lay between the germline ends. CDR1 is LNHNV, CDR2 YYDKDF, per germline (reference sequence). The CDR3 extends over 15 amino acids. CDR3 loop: CATSRDRVELETQYF. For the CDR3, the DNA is TGTGCCACCAGCAGAGACAGGGTAGAGTTGGAGACCCAGTACTTC.

CDR3 nucleotides: TGTGCCAGCAGTTACCCGGGACAGGGGGTGAGGACTGAAGCTTTCTTT. This encodes CASSYPGQGVRTEAFF. The rearrangement joins TRBV6-5 to TRBJ1-1; TRBD1 agrees at 11 bases. The CDR3 totals 16 residues. Per the germline V gene, CDR1 is MNHEY and CDR2 is SVGAGI. V shed 2 bases and J 5 bases; nucleotides not matched to a gene: 7.

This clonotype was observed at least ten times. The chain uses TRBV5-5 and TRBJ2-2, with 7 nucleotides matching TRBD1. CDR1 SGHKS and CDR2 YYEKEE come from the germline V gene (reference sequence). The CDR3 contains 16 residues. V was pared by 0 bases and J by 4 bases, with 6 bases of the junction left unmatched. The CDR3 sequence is CASSLVRGLGTGELFF. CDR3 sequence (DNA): TGTGCCAGCAGCTTGGTTAGGGGGCTCGGCACCGGGGAGCTGTTTTTT.

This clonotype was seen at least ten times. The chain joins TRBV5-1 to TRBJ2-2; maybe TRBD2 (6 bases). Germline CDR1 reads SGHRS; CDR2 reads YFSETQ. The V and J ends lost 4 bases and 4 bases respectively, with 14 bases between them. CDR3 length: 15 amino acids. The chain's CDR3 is CASSPEGPPTGELFF. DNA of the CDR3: TGCGCCAGCAGCCCGGAGGGCCCTCCCACCGGGGAGCTGTTTTTT.

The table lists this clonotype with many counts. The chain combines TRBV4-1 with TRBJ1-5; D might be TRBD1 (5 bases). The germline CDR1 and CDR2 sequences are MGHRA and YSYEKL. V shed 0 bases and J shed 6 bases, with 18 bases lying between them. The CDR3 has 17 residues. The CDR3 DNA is TGCGCCAGCAGCCAAGATCAAGCGGGGACGTGGGGTCAGCCCCAGCATTTT. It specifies CASSQDQAGTWGQPQHF.

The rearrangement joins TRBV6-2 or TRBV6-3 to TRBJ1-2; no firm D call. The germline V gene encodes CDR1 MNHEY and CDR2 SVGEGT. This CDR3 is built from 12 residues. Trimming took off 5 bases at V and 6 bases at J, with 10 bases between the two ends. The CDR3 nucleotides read TGTGCCAGCAGTCCGACTGAGGATGGCTACACCTTC. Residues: CASSPTEDGYTF.

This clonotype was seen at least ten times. The CDR3 loop reads CASGRDRGIEQYF. CDR3 bases: TGTGCCAGCGGCCGGGACAGGGGTATCGAGCAGTACTTC. The chain couples TRBV6-1 to TRBJ2-7, with 10 nucleotides matching TRBD1. V gave up 8 bases and J gave up 6 bases; unmatched junction bases: 7. CDR3 length equals 13 residues. Germline CDR1 and CDR2: MNHNS and SASEGT.

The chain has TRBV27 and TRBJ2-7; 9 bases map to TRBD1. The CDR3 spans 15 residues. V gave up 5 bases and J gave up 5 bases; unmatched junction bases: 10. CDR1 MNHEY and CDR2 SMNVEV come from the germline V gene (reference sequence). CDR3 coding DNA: TGTGCCAGCAGTGACCGGGACAGGGAGGACGACGAGCAGTACTTC. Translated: CASSDRDREDDEQYF.

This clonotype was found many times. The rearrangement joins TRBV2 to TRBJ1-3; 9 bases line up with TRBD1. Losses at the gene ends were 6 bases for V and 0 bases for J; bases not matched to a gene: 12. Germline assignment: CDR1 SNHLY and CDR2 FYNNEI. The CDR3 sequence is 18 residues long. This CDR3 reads CASSKGGDRATSGNTIYF. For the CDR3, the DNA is TGTGCCAGCAGCAAGGGGGGGGACAGGGCAACCTCTGGAAACACCATATATTTT.

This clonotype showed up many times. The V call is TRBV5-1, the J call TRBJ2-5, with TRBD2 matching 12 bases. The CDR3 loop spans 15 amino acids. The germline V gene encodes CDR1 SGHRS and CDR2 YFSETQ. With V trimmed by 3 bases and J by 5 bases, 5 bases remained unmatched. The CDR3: CASSSSGRAEETQYF. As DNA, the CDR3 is TGCGCCAGCAGCTCTAGCGGGAGGGCTGAGGAGACCCAGTACTTC.

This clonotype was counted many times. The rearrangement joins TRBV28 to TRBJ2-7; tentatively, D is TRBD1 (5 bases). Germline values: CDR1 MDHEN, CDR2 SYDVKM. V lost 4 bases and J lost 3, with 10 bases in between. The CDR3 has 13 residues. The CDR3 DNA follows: TGTGCCAGCAGTTCCCATCAGGGCTACGAGCAGTACTTC. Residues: CASSSHQGYEQYF.

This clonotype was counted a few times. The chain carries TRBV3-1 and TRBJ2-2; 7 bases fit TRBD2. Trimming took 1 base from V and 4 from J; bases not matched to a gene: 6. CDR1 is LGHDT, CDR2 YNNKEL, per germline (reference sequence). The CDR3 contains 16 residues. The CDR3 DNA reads TGTGCCAGCAGCCAAGGGGTCGCTAGCGGCACCGGGGAGCTGTTTTTT. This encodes CASSQGVASGTGELFF.

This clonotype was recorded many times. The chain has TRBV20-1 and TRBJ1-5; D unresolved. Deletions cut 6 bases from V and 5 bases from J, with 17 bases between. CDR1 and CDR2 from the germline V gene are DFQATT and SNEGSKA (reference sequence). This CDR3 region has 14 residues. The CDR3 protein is CSAATGQLDQPQHF. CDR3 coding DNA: TGCAGTGCCGCCACCGGCCAGTTGGATCAGCCCCAGCATTTT.

This chain's CDR3 is CASGLSGRASGEQYF. In nucleotides, the CDR3 is TGTGCTAGTGGTTTGTCGGGCAGGGCCTCTGGCGAGCAGTACTTC. V is TRBV12-5 and J is TRBJ2-7; a weak D match, TRBD1 (5 bases). Trimming took 2 bases from V and 6 from J, leaving 17 bases between them. The CDR3 runs to 15 residues. CDR1 is LGHNT, CDR2 FRNRAP, per germline.

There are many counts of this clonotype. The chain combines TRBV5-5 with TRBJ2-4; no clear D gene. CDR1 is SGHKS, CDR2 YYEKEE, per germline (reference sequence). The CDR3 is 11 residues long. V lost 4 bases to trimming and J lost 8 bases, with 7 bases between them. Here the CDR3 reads CASSTQDIQYF. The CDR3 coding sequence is TGTGCCAGCAGCACTCAAGACATTCAGTACTTC.